This paragraph covers one T cell receptor beta chain sequence. Its antigen is unknown. These data originate in a study of CD8+ T cells in alopecia areata. Study summary: Tofacitinib was given for 6 to 18 months, then stopped for 6 months. Study results and limitations: Clonality was higher in lesional than normal scalp, especially in alopecia totalis/universalis. Scalp clonality decreased significantly with tofacitinib, and so did expanded CD8+ clones among the top 100.

Extraction and reverse transcription of RNA yielded cDNA as the sequencing template. Clones were sequenced by immunoSEQ multiplex PCR, and TCRdb holds only the in-frame ones, with some missing. The sample has about 200,000 clones, roughly 64% seen once. The treatment is: oral pan-JAK inhibitor, 5-10 mg twice daily. The CDR3 spans 12 residues. Germline CDR1 SGHDT, CDR2 YYEEEE. Trimming left V 4 bases short and J 7 bases short, with 11 bases between. This specimen consisted of CD4+ T cells sorted from blood, obtained at week 24, from a patient treated with tofacitinib. The chain couples TRBV5-6 to TRBJ1-2, with D tentatively TRBD1 (5 bases). The TCR was taken from a human donor with alopecia areata. CDR3 sequence: CASSPREGGYTF. CDR3 coding DNA: TGTGCCAGCAGCCCCAGGGAAGGTGGCTACACCTTC.